Listed here are 3 T cell receptor beta chains from one sample, sequenced in a study of blood T cells in healthy people across ages. Next came a second PCR, run for about 6 to 11 cycles, which used a sample-barcoded 5' primer along with a J-beta primer mix. TCRdb recomputed calls from the 5' RACE reads with MiXCR, one row per CDR3 protein. The top ten hold about 3% of the sample, which has about 780,000 distinct CDR3 sequences, more than 25% seen once. The sample was also reused in another study, on T cells of mothers and their children.

Input material: blood. The receptors were gathered from a boy aged 5 to 17 in good health.

In this sample, this clonotype turned up many times. The chain links TRBV29-1 to TRBJ2-1, with D hard to call. Germline V gene data show CDR1 as SQVTM and CDR2 as ANQGSEA. Trimming removed 3 bases at V and 1 base at J, with 7 bases between. This CDR3 region has 13 residues. CDR3 in amino acids: CSVDRNSYNEQFF. CDR3 sequence (DNA): TGCAGCGTTGATCGCAATTCCTACAATGAGCAGTTCTTC.

This clonotype was counted a single time. The DNA of the CDR3 is TGTGCCAGTAGGAGAGCGGCCAATGAGCAGTTCTTC. This translates into CASRRAANEQFF. The rearrangement links TRBV19 to TRBJ2-1; D is possibly TRBD2 (5 bases). The germline V and J ends were trimmed by 6 bases and 6 bases, with 9 bases remaining between them. The CDR3 runs to 12 residues. CDR1 and CDR2 (germline): LNHDA, SQIVND (reference sequence).

The J gene is TRBJ2-7, the V gene TRBV14; D is perhaps TRBD1 (6 bases). Near its end, the DNA agrees better with TRBJ2-1, so the J call may be wrong. The CDR3 loop spans 15 amino acids. Germline CDR1 reads SGHDN; CDR2 reads FVKESK. The CDR3: CASSQDGYRADEQFF. CDR3 DNA sequence: TGTGCCAGCAGCCAAGATGGGTACAGGGCGGATGAGCAGTTCTTC.